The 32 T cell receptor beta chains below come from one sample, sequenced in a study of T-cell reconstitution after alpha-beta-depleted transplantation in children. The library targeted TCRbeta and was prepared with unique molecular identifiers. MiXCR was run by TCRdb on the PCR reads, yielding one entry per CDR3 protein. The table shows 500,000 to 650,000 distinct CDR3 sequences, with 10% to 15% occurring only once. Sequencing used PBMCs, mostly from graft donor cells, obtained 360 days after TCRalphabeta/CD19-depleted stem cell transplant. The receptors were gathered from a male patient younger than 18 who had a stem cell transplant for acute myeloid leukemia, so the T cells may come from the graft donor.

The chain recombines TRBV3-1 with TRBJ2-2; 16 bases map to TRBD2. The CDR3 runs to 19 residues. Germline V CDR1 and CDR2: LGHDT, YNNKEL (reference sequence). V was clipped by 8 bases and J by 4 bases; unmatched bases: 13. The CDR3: CASCAPGLAGGPSTGELFF. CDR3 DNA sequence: TGTGCCAGCTGTGCCCCGGGACTAGCGGGAGGGCCGAGCACCGGGGAGCTGTTTTTT.

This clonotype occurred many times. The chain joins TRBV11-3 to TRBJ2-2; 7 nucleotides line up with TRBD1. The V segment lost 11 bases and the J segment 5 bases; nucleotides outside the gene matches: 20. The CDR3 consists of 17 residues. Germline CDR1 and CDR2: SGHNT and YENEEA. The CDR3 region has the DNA TGTGCCGGCCCGCCGAACTTATGGACAGGTGAAACCGGGGAGCTGTTTTTT. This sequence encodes CAGPPNLWTGETGELFF. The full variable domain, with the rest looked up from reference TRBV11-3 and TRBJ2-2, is EAGVVQSPRYKIIEKKQPVAFWCNPISGHNTLYWYLQNLGQGPELLIRYENEEAVDDSQLPKDRFSAERLKGVDSTLKIQPAELGDSAVYLCAGPPNLWTGETGELFFGEGSRLTVL.

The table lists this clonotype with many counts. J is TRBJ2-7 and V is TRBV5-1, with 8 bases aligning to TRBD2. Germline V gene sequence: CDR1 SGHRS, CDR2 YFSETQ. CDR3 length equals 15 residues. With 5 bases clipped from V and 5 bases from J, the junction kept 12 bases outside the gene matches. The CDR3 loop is CASRDTSGGVDEQYF. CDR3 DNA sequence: TGCGCCAGCAGGGATACTAGCGGAGGAGTCGACGAGCAGTACTTC.

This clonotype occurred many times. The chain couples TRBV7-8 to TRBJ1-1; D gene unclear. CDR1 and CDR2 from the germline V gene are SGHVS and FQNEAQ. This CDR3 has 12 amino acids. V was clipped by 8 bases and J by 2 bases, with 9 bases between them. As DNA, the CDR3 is TGTGCCAGCCTTTCGGAAAACACTGAAGCTTTCTTT. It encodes CASLSENTEAFF.

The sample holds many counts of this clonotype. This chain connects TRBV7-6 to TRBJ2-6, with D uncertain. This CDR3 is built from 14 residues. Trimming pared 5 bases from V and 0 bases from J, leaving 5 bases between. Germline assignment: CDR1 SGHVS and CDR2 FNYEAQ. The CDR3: CASSPPSGANVLTF. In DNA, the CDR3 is TGTGCCAGCAGCCCCCCCTCTGGGGCCAACGTCCTGACTTTC.

CDR3 protein: CASSPTTSSTEAFF. CDR3 nucleotides: TGTGCCAGCAGCCCCACTACCTCGAGCACTGAAGCTTTCTTT. The chain recombines TRBV7-9 with TRBJ1-1; D gene uncertain. Germline V gene data show CDR1 as SEHNR and CDR2 as FQNEAQ (reference sequence). CDR3 length: 14 residues. Trimming cost V 5 bases and J 4 bases, with 14 bases left between them.

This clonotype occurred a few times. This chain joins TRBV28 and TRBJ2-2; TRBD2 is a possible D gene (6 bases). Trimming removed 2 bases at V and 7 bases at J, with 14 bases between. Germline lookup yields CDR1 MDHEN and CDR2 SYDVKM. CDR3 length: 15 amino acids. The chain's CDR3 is CASSLSGLQSGELFF. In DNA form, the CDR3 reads TGTGCCAGCAGTTTAAGCGGGCTCCAAAGCGGGGAGCTGTTTTTT.

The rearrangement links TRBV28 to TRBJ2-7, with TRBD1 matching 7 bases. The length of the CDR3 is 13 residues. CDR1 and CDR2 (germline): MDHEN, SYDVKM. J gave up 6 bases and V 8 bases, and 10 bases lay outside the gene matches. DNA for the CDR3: TGTGCCAGCCGAGGGACAGCTATTCCCGAGCAGTACTTC. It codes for CASRGTAIPEQYF.

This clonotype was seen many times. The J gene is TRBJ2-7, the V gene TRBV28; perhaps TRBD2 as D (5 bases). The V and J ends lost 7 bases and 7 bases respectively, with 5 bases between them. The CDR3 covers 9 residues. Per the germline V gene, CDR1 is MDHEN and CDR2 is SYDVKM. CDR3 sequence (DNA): TGTGCCAGCACGGGAGAGCAGTACTTC. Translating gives CASTGEQYF. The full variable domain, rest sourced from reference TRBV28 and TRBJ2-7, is DVKVTQSSRYLVKRTGEKVFLECVQDMDHENMFWYRQDPGLGLRLIYFSYDVKMKEKGDIPEGYSVSREKKERFSLILESASTNQTSMYLCASTGEQYFGPGTRLTVT.

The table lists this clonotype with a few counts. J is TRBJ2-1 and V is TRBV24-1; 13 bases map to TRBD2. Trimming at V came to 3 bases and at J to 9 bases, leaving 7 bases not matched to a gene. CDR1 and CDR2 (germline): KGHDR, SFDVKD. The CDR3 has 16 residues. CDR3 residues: CATSDPGLAGASEQFF. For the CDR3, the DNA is TGTGCCACCAGTGATCCCGGACTAGCGGGAGCTTCTGAGCAGTTCTTC.

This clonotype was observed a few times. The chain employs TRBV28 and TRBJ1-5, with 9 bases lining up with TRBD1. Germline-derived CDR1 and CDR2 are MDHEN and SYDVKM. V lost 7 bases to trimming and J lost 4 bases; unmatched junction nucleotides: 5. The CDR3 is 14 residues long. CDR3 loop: CASIPDRGNQPQHF. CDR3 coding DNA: TGTGCCAGCATACCTGACAGGGGGAATCAGCCCCAGCATTTT.

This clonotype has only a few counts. CDR3 sequence: CSATPGQFNQPQHF. CDR3 sequence (DNA): TGCAGTGCAACCCCGGGACAGTTTAATCAGCCCCAGCATTTT. This chain connects TRBV20-1 to TRBJ1-5, with 7 bases lining up with TRBD1. Losses at the gene ends were 6 bases for V and 4 bases for J; bases not matched to a gene: 9. In germline, CDR1 is DFQATT, CDR2 SNEGSKA (reference sequence). This CDR3 spans 14 amino acids.

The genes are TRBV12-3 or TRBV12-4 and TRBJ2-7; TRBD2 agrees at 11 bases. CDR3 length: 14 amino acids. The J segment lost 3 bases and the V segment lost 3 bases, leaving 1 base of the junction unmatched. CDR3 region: CASSFGTSGYEQYF. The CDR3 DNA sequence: TGTGCCAGCAGTTTTGGGACTAGCGGCTACGAGCAGTACTTC.

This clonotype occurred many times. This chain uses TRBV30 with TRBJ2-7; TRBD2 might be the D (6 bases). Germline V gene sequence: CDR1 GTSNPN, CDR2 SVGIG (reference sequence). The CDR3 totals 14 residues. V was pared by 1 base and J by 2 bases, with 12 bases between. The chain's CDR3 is CAWSGLDGAYEQYF. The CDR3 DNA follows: TGTGCCTGGAGTGGACTAGATGGGGCCTACGAGCAGTACTTC.

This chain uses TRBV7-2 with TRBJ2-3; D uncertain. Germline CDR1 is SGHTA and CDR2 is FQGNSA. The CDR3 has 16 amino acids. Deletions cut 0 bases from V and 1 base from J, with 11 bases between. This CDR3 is CASSLARPMGTDTQYF. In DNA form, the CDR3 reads TGTGCCAGCAGCTTAGCGCGGCCAATGGGCACAGATACGCAGTATTTT. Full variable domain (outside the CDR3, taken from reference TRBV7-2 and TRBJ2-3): GAGVSQSPSNKVTEKGKDVELRCDPISGHTALYWYRQSLGQGLEFLIYFQGNSAPDKSGLPSDRFSAERTGGSVSTLTIQRTQQEDSAVYLCASSLARPMGTDTQYFGPGTRLTVL.

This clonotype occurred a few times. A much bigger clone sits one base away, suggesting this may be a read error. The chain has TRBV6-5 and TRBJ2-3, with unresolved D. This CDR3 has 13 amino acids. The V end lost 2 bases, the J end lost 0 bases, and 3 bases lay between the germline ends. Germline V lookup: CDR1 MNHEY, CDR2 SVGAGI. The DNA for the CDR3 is TGTGCCAGCAGTTACGGGAGCACAGATACGCAGTATTTT. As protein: CASSYGSTDTQYF.

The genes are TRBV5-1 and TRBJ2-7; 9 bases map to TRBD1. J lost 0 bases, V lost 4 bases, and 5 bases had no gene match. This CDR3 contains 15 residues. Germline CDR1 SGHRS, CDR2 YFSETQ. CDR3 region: CASSRDRVSSYEQYF. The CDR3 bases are TGCGCCAGCAGCCGGGACAGGGTAAGCTCCTACGAGCAGTACTTC. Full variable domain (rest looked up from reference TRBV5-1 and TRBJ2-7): KAGVTQTPRYLIKTRGQQVTLSCSPISGHRSVSWYQQTPGQGLQFLFEYFSETQRNKGNFPGRFSGRQFSNSRSEMNVSTLELGDSALYLCASSRDRVSSYEQYFGPGTRLTVT.

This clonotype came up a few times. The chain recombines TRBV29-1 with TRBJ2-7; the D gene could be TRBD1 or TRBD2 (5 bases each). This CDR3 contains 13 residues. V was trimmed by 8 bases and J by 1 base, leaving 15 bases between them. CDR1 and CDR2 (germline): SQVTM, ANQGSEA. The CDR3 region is CSFLNRTSYEQYF. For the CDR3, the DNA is TGCAGCTTCCTAAACAGGACTTCCTACGAGCAGTACTTC.

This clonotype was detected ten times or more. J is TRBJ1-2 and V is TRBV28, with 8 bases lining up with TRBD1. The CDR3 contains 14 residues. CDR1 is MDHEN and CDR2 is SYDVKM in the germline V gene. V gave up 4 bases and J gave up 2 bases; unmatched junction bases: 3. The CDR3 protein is CASSSRDRNYGYTF. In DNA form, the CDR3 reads TGTGCCAGCAGTTCCCGGGACAGGAACTATGGCTACACCTTC.

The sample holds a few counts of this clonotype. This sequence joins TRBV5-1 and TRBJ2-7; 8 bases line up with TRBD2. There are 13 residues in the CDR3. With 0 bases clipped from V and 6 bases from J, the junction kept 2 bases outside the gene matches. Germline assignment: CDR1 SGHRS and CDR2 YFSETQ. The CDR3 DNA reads TGCGCCAGCAGCTTGGGAGCGGGGGTCGAGCAGTACTTC. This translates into CASSLGAGVEQYF.

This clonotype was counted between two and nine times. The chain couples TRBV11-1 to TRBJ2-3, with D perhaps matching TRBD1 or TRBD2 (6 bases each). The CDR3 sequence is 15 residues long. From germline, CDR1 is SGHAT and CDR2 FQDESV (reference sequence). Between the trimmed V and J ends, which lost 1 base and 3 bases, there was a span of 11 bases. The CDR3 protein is CASSLVGGLTDTQYF. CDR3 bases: TGTGCCAGCAGCTTAGTTGGGGGGCTGACAGATACGCAGTATTTT.

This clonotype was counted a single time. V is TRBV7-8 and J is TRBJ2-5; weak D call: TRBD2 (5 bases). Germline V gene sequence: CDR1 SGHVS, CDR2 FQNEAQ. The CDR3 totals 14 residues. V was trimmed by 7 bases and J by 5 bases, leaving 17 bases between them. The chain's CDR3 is CASIEWGVRETQYF. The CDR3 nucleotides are TGTGCCAGCATCGAGTGGGGAGTACGGGAGACCCAGTACTTC.

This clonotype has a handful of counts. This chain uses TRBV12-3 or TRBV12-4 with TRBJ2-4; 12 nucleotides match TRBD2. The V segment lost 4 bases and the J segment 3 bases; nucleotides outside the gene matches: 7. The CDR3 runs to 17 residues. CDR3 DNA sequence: TGTGCCAGCAGTTCTCCGGGACTAGCGGGCTTCAAAAACATTCAGTACTTC. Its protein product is CASSSPGLAGFKNIQYF.

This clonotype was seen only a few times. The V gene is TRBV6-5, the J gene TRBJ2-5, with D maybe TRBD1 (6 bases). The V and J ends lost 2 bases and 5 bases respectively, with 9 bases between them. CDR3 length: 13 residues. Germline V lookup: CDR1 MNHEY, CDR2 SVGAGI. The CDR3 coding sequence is TGTGCCAGCAGTTACCCGGGACATGAGACCCAGTACTTC. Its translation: CASSYPGHETQYF.

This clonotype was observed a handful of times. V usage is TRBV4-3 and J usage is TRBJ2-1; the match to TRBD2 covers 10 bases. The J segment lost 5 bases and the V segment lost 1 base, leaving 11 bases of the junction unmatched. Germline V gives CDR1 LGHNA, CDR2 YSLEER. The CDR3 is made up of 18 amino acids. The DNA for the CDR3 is TGCGCCAGCAGCCAAGTGGTAGCGGGAGGTCCAGGACACAATGAGCAGTTCTTC. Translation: CASSQVVAGGPGHNEQFF.

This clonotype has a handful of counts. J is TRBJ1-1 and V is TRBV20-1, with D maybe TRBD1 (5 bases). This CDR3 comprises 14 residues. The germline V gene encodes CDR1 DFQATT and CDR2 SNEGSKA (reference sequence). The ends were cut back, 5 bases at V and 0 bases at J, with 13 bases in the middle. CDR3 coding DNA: TGCAGTGCTGACCGGGACGCCATGAACACTGAAGCTTTCTTT. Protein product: CSADRDAMNTEAFF.

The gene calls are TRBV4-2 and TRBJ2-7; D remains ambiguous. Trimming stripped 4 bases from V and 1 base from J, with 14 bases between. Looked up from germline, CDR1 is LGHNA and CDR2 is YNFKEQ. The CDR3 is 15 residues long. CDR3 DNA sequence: TGTGCCAGCAGCCTCGGGCCTCCGAAGTCCTACGAGCAGTACTTC. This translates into CASSLGPPKSYEQYF.

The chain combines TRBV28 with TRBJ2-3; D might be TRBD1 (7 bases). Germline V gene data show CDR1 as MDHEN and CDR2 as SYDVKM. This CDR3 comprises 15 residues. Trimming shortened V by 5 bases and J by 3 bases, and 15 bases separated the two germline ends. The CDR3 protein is CASSTQGTSTDTQYF. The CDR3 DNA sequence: TGTGCCAGCAGTACACAGGGGACTTCGACAGATACGCAGTATTTT.

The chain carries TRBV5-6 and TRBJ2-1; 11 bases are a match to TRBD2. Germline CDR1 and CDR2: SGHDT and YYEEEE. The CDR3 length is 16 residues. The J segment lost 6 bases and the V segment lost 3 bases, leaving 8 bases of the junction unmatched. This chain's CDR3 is CASSSYPGTSGNEQFF. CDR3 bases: TGTGCCAGCAGCTCTTACCCCGGGACTAGCGGCAATGAGCAGTTCTTC.

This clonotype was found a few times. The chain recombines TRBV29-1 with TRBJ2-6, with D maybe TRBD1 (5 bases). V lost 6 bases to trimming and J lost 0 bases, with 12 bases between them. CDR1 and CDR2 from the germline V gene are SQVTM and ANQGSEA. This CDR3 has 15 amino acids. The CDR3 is CSVKDSPSGANVLTF. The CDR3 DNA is TGCAGCGTCAAAGACAGTCCCTCTGGGGCCAACGTCCTGACTTTC.

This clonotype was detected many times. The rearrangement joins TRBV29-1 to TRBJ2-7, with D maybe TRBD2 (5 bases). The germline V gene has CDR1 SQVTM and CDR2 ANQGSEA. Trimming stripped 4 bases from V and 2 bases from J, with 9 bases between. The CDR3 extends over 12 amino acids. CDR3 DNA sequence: TGCAGCGTTGCTTCCGGGGCCTACGAGCAGTACTTC. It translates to CSVASGAYEQYF.

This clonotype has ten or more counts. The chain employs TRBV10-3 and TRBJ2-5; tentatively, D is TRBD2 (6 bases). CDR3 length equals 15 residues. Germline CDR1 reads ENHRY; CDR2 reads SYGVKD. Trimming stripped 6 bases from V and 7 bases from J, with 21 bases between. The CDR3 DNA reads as TGTGCCATCAGAGGACGGGACTCCCCTGGGGGGACCCAGTACTTC. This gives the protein CAIRGRDSPGGTQYF.